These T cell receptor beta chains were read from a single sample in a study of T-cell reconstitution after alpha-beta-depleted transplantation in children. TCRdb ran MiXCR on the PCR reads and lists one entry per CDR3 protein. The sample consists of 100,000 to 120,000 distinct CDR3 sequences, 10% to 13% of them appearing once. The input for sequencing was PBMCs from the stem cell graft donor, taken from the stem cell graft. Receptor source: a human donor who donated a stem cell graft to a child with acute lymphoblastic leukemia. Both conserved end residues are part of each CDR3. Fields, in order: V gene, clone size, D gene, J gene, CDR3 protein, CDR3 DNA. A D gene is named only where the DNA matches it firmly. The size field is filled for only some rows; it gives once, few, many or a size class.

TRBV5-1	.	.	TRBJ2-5	CASSFFGAPQETQYF	TGCGCCAGCAGCTTCTTTGGGGCACCTCAAGAGACCCAGTACTTC
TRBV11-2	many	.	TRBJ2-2	CASSRGARSNTGELFF	TGTGCCAGCAGCCGTGGGGCACGTTCGAACACCGGGGAGCTGTTTTTT
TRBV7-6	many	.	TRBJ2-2	CASTVGARRVGTGELFF	TGTGCCAGCACCGTAGGAGCCCGGCGGGTGGGCACCGGGGAGCTGTTTTTT
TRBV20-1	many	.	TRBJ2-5	CSVIGARETQYF	TGCAGTGTTATTGGGGCCCGGGAGACCCAGTACTTC
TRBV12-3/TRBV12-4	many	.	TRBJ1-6	CASSTSSENNSPLHF	TGTGCCAGCAGTACCAGTTCAGAGAATAATTCACCCCTCCACTTT
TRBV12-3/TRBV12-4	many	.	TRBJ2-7	CASSLVQGGSYEQYF	TGTGCCAGCAGTTTGGTTCAGGGGGGGTCCTACGAGCAGTACTTC
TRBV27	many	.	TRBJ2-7	CASSPRTTYEQYF	TGTGCCAGCAGCCCGCGCACCACCTACGAGCAGTACTTC
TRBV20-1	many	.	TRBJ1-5	CSARVSGAQHF	TGCAGTGCTAGAGTTTCTGGGGCCCAGCATTTT
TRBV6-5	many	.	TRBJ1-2	CASRAANGYTF	TGTGCCAGCAGGGCGGCGAATGGCTACACCTTC
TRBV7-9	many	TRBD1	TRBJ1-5	CASSGRDRDNQPQHF	TGTGCCAGCAGCGGCCGGGACAGGGACAATCAGCCCCAGCATTTT